These T cell receptor beta chains were read from a single sample in a study of cytomegalovirus exposure and HLA in healthy donors. Clones were read by immunoSEQ multiplex PCR, and TCRdb kept only the in-frame ones, dropping some. Of some 150,000 clones in the sample, 60% to 80% were seen once. Sample: PBMCs. These receptors originate from a female donor in good health and CMV-seronegative. Both conserved end residues are part of each CDR3. The D gene is left open where the match is weak. Clone size is given for some rows only: seen once, a few or many times, or a class if the clone is expanded.

abundance,v_gene,d_gene,j_gene,CDR3aa,CDR3nt
-,TRBV11-1,-,TRBJ2-7,CASSLRRGRESKYF,TGTGCCAGCAGCTTGCGCCGGGGGCGGGAGTCAAAGTACTTC
few,TRBV28,-,TRBJ1-1,CASSPQGPTEAFF,TGTGCCAGCAGTCCACAGGGACCCACTGAAGCTTTCTTT
-,TRBV28,-,TRBJ2-7,CASSPEMGLYEQYF,TGTGCCAGCAGCCCCGAAATGGGCCTCTACGAGCAGTACTTC
-,TRBV12-5,-,TRBJ1-1,CASGFIRGTEAFF,TGTGCTAGTGGTTTTATCCGGGGGACTGAAGCTTTCTTT
-,TRBV28,-,TRBJ2-7,CASSFIREAYEQYF,TGTGCCAGCAGTTTTATCCGGGAAGCCTACGAGCAGTACTTC
-,TRBV7-2,-,TRBJ1-2,CASSLAQAVGYTF,TGTGCCAGCAGCTTAGCACAGGCGGTGGGCTACACCTTC
-,TRBV28,TRBD1,TRBJ1-2,CASSSGQGYGYTF,TGTGCCAGCAGTTCGGGACAGGGCTATGGCTACACCTTC
-,TRBV19,-,TRBJ2-7,CASSIQGYEQYF,TGTGCCAGTAGTATACAGGGCTACGAGCAGTACTTC
-,TRBV5-1,-,TRBJ2-5,CASSLVGSHGETQYF,TGCGCCAGCAGCTTAGTCGGGAGTCACGGGGAGACCCAGTACTTC
few,TRBV25-1,-,TRBJ1-5,CASSEGGQNQPQHF,TGTGCCAGCAGTGAGGGGGGGCAGAATCAGCCCCAGCATTTT
-,TRBV10-2,TRBD2,TRBJ2-1,CASSPSGRNNEQFF,TGCGCCAGCAGTCCTAGCGGCAGAAACAATGAGCAGTTCTTC
once,TRBV11-3,TRBD2,TRBJ2-1,CASSLGGLAGLEQFF,TGTGCCAGCAGCTTAGGAGGACTAGCGGGGTTGGAGCAGTTCTTC
-,TRBV27,TRBD1,TRBJ2-1,CASSLFRGRGQVRQFF,TGTGCCAGCAGTTTATTTAGGGGGCGCGGGCAGGTACGGCAGTTCTTC
-,TRBV6-5,TRBD1,TRBJ1-3,CASSRDRASGNTIYF,TGTGCCAGCAGCCGCGACAGGGCCTCCGGAAACACCATATATTTT
-,TRBV18,TRBD1,TRBJ1-3,CASSPVPGQGTAGNTIYF,TGTGCCAGCTCACCCGTCCCGGGACAGGGAACAGCTGGAAACACCATATATTTT
-,TRBV9,-,TRBJ2-7,CASRRGPGDNYEQYF,TGTGCCAGCAGGAGAGGCCCGGGAGACAACTACGAGCAGTACTTC
-,TRBV9,-,TRBJ2-2,CASSVEKDGLRKPNTGELFF,TGTGCCAGCAGCGTCGAGAAAGACGGACTGCGCAAGCCGAACACCGGGGAGCTGTTTTTT
-,TRBV10-3,TRBD2,TRBJ2-3,CAISEPAGLSTDTQYF,TGTGCCATCAGTGAGCCAGCGGGGCTTAGCACAGATACGCAGTATTTT
-,TRBV18,-,TRBJ1-1,CASSPFGDTPVGEAFF,TGTGCCAGCTCACCATTCGGTGACACCCCCGTCGGTGAAGCTTTCTTT
-,TRBV5-1,-,TRBJ2-3,CASSSQITDTQYF,TGCGCCAGCAGCTCACAAATCACAGATACGCAGTATTTT
-,TRBV6-5,-,TRBJ2-7,CASSPRQVDYEQYF,TGTGCCAGCAGTCCGCGACAGGTTGACTACGAGCAGTACTTC
-,TRBV7-8,-,TRBJ1-1,CASSPPPRSTEAFF,TGTGCCAGCAGCCCCCCCCCGCGGTCCACTGAAGCTTTCTTT
-,TRBV18,-,TRBJ1-4,CASSQKREKLFF,TGTGCCAGCTCCCAGAAACGAGAAAAACTGTTTTTT
once,TRBV28,-,TRBJ1-1,CASSSEGGGFSTEAFF,TGTGCCAGCAGTTCGGAAGGGGGGGGTTTTAGCACTGAAGCTTTCTTT
-,TRBV19,-,TRBJ2-1,CASTETGWNEQFF,TGTGCCAGTACCGAAACAGGGTGGAATGAGCAGTTCTTC
-,TRBV27,TRBD1,TRBJ2-2,CASSGQGRDRNTGELFF,TGTGCCAGCAGTGGACAGGGACGGGATCGGAACACCGGGGAGCTGTTTTTT
-,TRBV2,TRBD2,TRBJ2-3,CASGGETTSGRTDTQYF,TGTGCCAGCGGGGGGGAAACGACTAGCGGGAGAACAGATACGCAGTATTTT
-,TRBV4-1,-,TRBJ2-4,CASSQDYGGIGKNIQYF,TGCGCCAGCAGCCAAGATTATGGAGGGATCGGCAAAAACATTCAGTACTTC
-,TRBV19,TRBD2,TRBJ2-1,CASSARDYAGNEQFF,TGTGCCAGTAGTGCTCGGGACTACGCTGGCAATGAGCAGTTCTTC
few,TRBV28,-,TRBJ2-7,CASSRLDIYEQYF,TGTGCCAGCAGTCGACTAGACATCTACGAGCAGTACTTC
-,TRBV7-8,-,TRBJ1-2,CASSLAGGSYGYTF,TGTGCCAGCAGCTTAGCGGGAGGGTCTTATGGCTACACCTTC
-,TRBV13,-,TRBJ1-2,CASSPSRGSNYGYTF,TGTGCCAGCAGCCCCAGCAGGGGAAGTAACTATGGCTACACCTTC
-,TRBV7-6,TRBD1,TRBJ1-6,CASSRSGTENSPLHF,TGTGCCAGCAGCCGATCCGGGACAGAAAATTCACCCCTCCACTTT
few,TRBV5-4,-,TRBJ1-1,CASSLVLQTNTEAFF,TGTGCCAGCAGCTTGGTGTTACAGACAAACACTGAAGCTTTCTTT
-,TRBV5-1,TRBD1,TRBJ2-7,CASSFRPRDRENPEQYF,TGCGCCAGCAGCTTTCGGCCCCGGGACAGGGAAAATCCCGAGCAGTACTTC
-,TRBV27,TRBD2,TRBJ2-1,CASSTLAANEQFF,TGTGCCAGCAGTACCCTAGCGGCCAATGAGCAGTTCTTC
few,TRBV9,TRBD1,TRBJ2-7,CASSLGTGVPDEQYF,TGTGCCAGCAGCTTAGGGACAGGGGTCCCCGACGAGCAGTACTTC
-,TRBV28,TRBD1,TRBJ1-2,CASSFGDSTLGYTF,TGTGCCAGCAGTTTTGGGGACAGTACCCTTGGCTACACCTTC
once,TRBV11-3,TRBD1,TRBJ1-2,CASSVGTGQGTVGYTF,TGTGCCAGCAGCGTAGGGACCGGACAGGGCACGGTAGGCTACACCTTC
-,TRBV27,-,TRBJ2-5,CASSLFGERRETQYF,TGTGCCAGCAGTTTATTCGGGGAGAGGAGGGAGACCCAGTACTTC
-,TRBV27,TRBD2,TRBJ2-7,CASSKTSGSLYEQYF,TGTGCCAGCAGTAAAACTAGCGGGAGTTTGTACGAGCAGTACTTC
-,TRBV5-4,TRBD1,TRBJ1-1,CASRLTGENTEAFF,TGTGCCAGCAGGCTCACAGGGGAGAACACTGAAGCTTTCTTT
-,TRBV28,TRBD1,TRBJ2-7,CASIRQGAREQYF,TGTGCCAGCATTCGACAGGGGGCGCGTGAGCAGTACTTC
once,TRBV6-5,TRBD2,TRBJ2-1,CASRPGTSGFNEQFF,TGTGCCAGCAGACCCGGGACTAGCGGGTTTAATGAGCAGTTCTTC
-,TRBV27,TRBD1,TRBJ1-6,CASSHRGYSPLHF,TGTGCCAGCAGTCACAGGGGGTACTCACCCCTCCACTTT
-,TRBV7-9,TRBD1,TRBJ1-5,CSSSPHPDRVQPQHF,TGTTCCAGCAGCCCACACCCCGACAGGGTTCAGCCCCAGCATTTT
-,TRBV6-6,TRBD1,TRBJ2-7,CASSYSGQEQYEQYF,TGTGCCAGCAGTTACTCCGGACAGGAACAATACGAGCAGTACTTC
once,TRBV5-6,-,TRBJ1-5,CASSFWTGDDQPQHF,TGTGCCAGCAGCTTCTGGACGGGGGATGATCAGCCCCAGCATTTT
many,TRBV6-1,-,TRBJ2-7,CASSGGESTGKNF,TGTGCCAGCAGTGGGGGGGAGAGTACCGGGAAAAACTTC
-,TRBV7-9,-,TRBJ1-2,CASSLSDSELNYGYTF,TGTGCCAGCAGCTTATCGGACAGCGAACTTAACTATGGCTACACCTTC
-,TRBV6-5,TRBD1,TRBJ1-1,CATQPGQGAKTEAFF,TGTGCCACCCAGCCGGGACAGGGGGCCAAGACTGAAGCTTTCTTT
-,TRBV6-5,-,TRBJ2-7,CASSSGLDEQYF,TGTGCCAGCAGTTCAGGTTTGGACGAGCAGTACTTC